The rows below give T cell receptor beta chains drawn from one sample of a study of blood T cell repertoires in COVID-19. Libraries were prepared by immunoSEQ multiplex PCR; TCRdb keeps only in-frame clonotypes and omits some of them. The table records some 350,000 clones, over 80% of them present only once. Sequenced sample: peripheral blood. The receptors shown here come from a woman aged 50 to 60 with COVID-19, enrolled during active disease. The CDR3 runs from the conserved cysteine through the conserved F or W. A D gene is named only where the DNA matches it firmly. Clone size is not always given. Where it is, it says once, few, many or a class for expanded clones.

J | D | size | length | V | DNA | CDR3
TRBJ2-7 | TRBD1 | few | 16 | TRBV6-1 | TGTGCCAGCAGTGAGGCAATGGGACAGGGGGCTTCCGAGCAGTACTTC | CASSEAMGQGASEQYF
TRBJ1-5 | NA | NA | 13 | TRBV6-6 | TGTGCCAGCAAAATCCACTTGGATCAGCCCCAGCATTTT | CASKIHLDQPQHF
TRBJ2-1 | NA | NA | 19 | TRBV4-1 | TGCGCCAGCAGCCAAGGCCGTCCGGACTTCTCTATGTCCTACAATGAGCAGTTCTTC | CASSQGRPDFSMSYNEQFF
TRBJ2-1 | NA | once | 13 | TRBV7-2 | TGTGCCAGCAGCCCGGGACACTACAATGAGCAGTTCTTC | CASSPGHYNEQFF
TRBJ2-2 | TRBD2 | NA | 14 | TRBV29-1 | TGCAGCGTTGAAAGCGGGACGAACACCGGGGAGCTGTTTTTT | CSVESGTNTGELFF
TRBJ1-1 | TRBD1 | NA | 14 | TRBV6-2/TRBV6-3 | TGTGCCAGCAGTTTCGGACAGGGGAACACTGAAGCTTTCTTT | CASSFGQGNTEAFF
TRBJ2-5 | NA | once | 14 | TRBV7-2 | TGTGCCAGCAGCTTAGAACCCAGGCAAGAGACCCAGTACTTC | CASSLEPRQETQYF
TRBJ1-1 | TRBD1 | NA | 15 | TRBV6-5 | TGTGCCAGCAGTTCGTTAAACAGGGGCACCGCAGCCGCTTTCTTT | CASSSLNRGTAAAFF
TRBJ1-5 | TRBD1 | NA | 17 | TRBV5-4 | TGTGCCAGCAGCTCCGGGCCAGGGGGCGTGAGCAATCAGCCCCAGCATTTT | CASSSGPGGVSNQPQHF
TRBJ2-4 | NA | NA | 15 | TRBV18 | TGTGCCAGCTCACCCGTGGCATCGGGGAGGAACATTCAGTACTTC | CASSPVASGRNIQYF
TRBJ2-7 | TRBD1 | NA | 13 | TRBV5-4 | TGTGCCAGCAGTCGACAGGGGAACTACGAGCAGTACTTC | CASSRQGNYEQYF
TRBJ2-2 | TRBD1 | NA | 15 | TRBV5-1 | TGCGCCAGCAGCCCGACAGGGGCGAACACCGGGGAGCTGTTTTTT | CASSPTGANTGELFF
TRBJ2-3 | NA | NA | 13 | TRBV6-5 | TGTGCCAGCAGTTACCCACCCGAGGATACGCAGTATTTT | CASSYPPEDTQYF
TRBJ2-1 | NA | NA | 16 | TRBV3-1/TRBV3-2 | TGTGCCAGCAGCGTAGCCGGGACTTCCTACTACAATGAGCAGTTCTTC | CASSVAGTSYYNEQFF
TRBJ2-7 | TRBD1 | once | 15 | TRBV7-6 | TGTGCCAGCAGCTTAGTGACAGGGGAGGACTACGAGCAGTACTTC | CASSLVTGEDYEQYF
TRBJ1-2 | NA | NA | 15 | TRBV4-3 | TGCGCCAGCAGCCAAACGACAGGTTCCAACTATGGCTACACCTTC | CASSQTTGSNYGYTF
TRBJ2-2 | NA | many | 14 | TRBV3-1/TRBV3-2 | TGTGCCAGCAGCCCTGGCCCGGGCACCGGGGAGCTGTTTTTT | CASSPGPGTGELFF
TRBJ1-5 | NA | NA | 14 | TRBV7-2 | TGTGCCAGCAGTCGGACAGTAAGCAATCAGCCCCAGCATTTT | CASSRTVSNQPQHF
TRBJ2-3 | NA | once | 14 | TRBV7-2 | TGTGCCAGCAGCTATATAGGAGGCACAGATACGCAGTATTTT | CASSYIGGTDTQYF
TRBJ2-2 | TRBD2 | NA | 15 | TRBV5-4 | TGTGCCAGCAGCTTCAGGGCGGGAGGGCCCGGGGAGCTGTTTTTT | CASSFRAGGPGELFF
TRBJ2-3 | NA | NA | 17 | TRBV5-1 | TGCGCCAGCAGCTTGGGGGTGGGACACCTTAGCACAGATACGCAGTATTTT | CASSLGVGHLSTDTQYF
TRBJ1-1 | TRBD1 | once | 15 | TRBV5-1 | TGCGCCAGCAGCCCTATACAGGGGGCGAACACTGAAGCTTTCTTT | CASSPIQGANTEAFF
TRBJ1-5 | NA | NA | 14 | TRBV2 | TGTGCCTCACGGCGGGATTATAGCAATCAGCCCCAGCATTTT | CASRRDYSNQPQHF
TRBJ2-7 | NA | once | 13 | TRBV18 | TGTGCCAGCTCACCAAGCGGCCCCTACGAGCAGTACTTC | CASSPSGPYEQYF
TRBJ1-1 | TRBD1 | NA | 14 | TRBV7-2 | TGTGCCAGCAGCGTCGACAGGGGGGGTACTGAAGCTTTCTTT | CASSVDRGGTEAFF
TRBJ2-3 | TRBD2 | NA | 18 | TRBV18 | TGTGCCAGCTCACTCTCAAGGGCTAGCGGGAGTCGCACAGATACGCAGTATTTT | CASSLSRASGSRTDTQYF
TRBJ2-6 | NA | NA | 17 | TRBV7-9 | TGTGCCAGCAGCTTAAGGGGTTCCTGGCCTGGGGCCAACGTCCTGACTTTC | CASSLRGSWPGANVLTF
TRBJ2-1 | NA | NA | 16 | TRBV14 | TGTGCCAGCAGCCAGACAGGGACTCCTAAGGGCAATGAGCAGTTCTTC | CASSQTGTPKGNEQFF
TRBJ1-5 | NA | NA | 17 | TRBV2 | TGTGCCAGCAGTGACCGTCGGCAGGGTGGTCGCAATCAGCCCCAGCATTTT | CASSDRRQGGRNQPQHF